This is a list of T cell receptor beta chains from one sample in a study of identical twins. TCRdb ran MiXCR on the 5' RACE reads and lists one entry per CDR3 protein. The sample gives about 810,000 distinct CDR3 sequences, 10% to 15% of which show up once; roughly 1.5% is in the top ten. The same sample was also studied in work on yellow fever vaccine responses in identical twins.

Sequencing was done on a sample of PBMCs. The receptors were gathered from a woman aged 18-29 years in good health. CDR3s include the opening cysteine and the closing phenylalanine or tryptophan. The D gene is left open where the match is weak. Not every row has a clone size; where given, it reads once, few, many or a size class.

D gene	V gene	J gene	clone size	CDR3 protein	CDR3 DNA
NA	TRBV5-1	TRBJ1-2	NA	CARKLSQGTYGYTF	TGCGCCAGAAAGCTTTCCCAGGGGACCTATGGCTACACCTTC
TRBD1	TRBV11-2	TRBJ1-5	once	CASSYGQGGTLSNQPQHF	TGTGCCAGCAGCTACGGACAGGGAGGAACCCTAAGCAATCAGCCCCAGCATTTT
NA	TRBV6-1	TRBJ1-1	NA	CASSTYTNTEAFF	TGTGCCAGCAGTACATACACGAACACTGAAGCTTTCTTT
TRBD1	TRBV20-1	TRBJ2-5	NA	CSAIVTGDKETQYF	TGCAGTGCAATTGTGACAGGGGATAAAGAGACCCAGTACTTC
NA	TRBV12-3/TRBV12-4	TRBJ2-3	NA	CASSRLQGGPDTQYF	TGTGCCAGCAGCCGTCTACAGGGTGGACCAGATACGCAGTATTTT
NA	TRBV29-1	TRBJ2-5	NA	CSVDLGQGRETQYF	TGCAGCGTTGATTTAGGTCAGGGTCGTGAGACCCAGTACTTC
TRBD1	TRBV5-1	TRBJ1-1	many	CASSLAGGDTEAFF	TGCGCCAGCAGCTTGGCAGGGGGGGACACTGAAGCTTTCTTT
NA	TRBV7-2	TRBJ1-6	NA	CASNPPAPGSPLHF	TGTGCCAGCAACCCCCCCGCGCCTGGTTCACCCCTCCACTTT
NA	TRBV12-3/TRBV12-4	TRBJ2-3	few	CASTFSTSVYEDTQYF	TGTGCCAGCACTTTTTCGACGTCCGTTTACGAAGATACGCAGTATTTT
NA	TRBV28	TRBJ2-7	few	CASSPPGLLSYEQYF	TGTGCCAGCAGTCCTCCGGGGTTACTGTCCTACGAGCAGTACTTC
NA	TRBV3-1	TRBJ1-2	few	CASSNTGHFYGYTF	TGTGCCAGCAGCAATACGGGACACTTCTATGGCTACACCTTC
NA	TRBV4-1	TRBJ2-3	NA	CASSQVPGVADTQYF	TGCGCCAGCAGCCAAGTCCCCGGGGTGGCAGATACGCAGTATTTT
TRBD2	TRBV6-5	TRBJ2-1	NA	CASSYGGLAGFKQFF	TGTGCCAGCAGTTACGGGGGACTAGCGGGATTTAAGCAGTTCTTC
NA	TRBV5-6	TRBJ2-7	NA	CASSPEATGPYEQYF	TGTGCCAGCAGCCCGGAAGCTACGGGACCCTACGAGCAGTACTTC
NA	TRBV12-3/TRBV12-4	TRBJ2-7	few	CASSFLWGGATYEQYF	TGTGCCAGCAGTTTCCTCTGGGGCGGAGCAACCTACGAGCAGTACTTC
TRBD1	TRBV5-6	TRBJ1-5	NA	CASSLDGTGDTQPQHF	TGTGCCAGCAGCTTGGACGGGACAGGGGATACTCAGCCCCAGCATTTT
TRBD2	TRBV11-1	TRBJ2-1	NA	CASSVRGTSGTRSYNEQFF	TGTGCCAGCAGCGTTCGCGGGACTAGCGGGACCCGCTCCTACAATGAGCAGTTCTTC
TRBD2	TRBV20-1	TRBJ2-2	NA	CSARALAANTGELFF	TGCAGTGCTAGAGCACTAGCGGCGAACACCGGGGAGCTGTTTTTT
TRBD2	TRBV19	TRBJ2-1	NA	CASSISGGRGGLGHEQFF	TGTGCCAGTAGTATTTCCGGTGGTCGGGGGGGCCTGGGCCATGAGCAGTTCTTC
NA	TRBV28	TRBJ2-1	NA	CASSLPYGLHEQFF	TGTGCCAGCAGTTTGCCCTATGGGCTACATGAGCAGTTCTTC
NA	TRBV12-3/TRBV12-4	TRBJ2-5	few	CASSFRQVVETQYF	TGTGCCAGCAGTTTTCGTCAGGTGGTAGAGACCCAGTACTTC
NA	TRBV24-1	TRBJ2-5	few	CATSEILSQGPHF	TGTGCCACCAGTGAAATCCTCTCACAGGGCCCCCACTTC
TRBD1	TRBV24-1	TRBJ1-2	few	CATSGDTTGGGIHGYTF	TGTGCCACCAGTGGAGACACCACAGGGGGCGGAATTCATGGCTACACCTTC
NA	TRBV24-1	TRBJ2-1	many	CATSDPLPGPSNEQFF	TGTGCCACCAGTGATCCCCTTCCGGGTCCCAGTAATGAGCAGTTCTTC
TRBD1	TRBV6-1	TRBJ2-2	few	CASSVHRGPGRSTGELFF	TGTGCCAGCAGTGTTCACAGGGGGCCAGGGAGGTCCACCGGGGAGCTGTTTTTT
NA	TRBV10-3	TRBJ2-7	many	CAISELPRLGYEQYF	TGTGCCATCAGTGAGCTTCCCCGGCTGGGATACGAGCAGTACTTC
TRBD1	TRBV7-9	TRBJ2-7	many	CASSLVRGQAYEQYF	TGTGCCAGCAGCTTAGTTAGGGGGCAAGCCTACGAGCAGTACTTC
NA	TRBV5-1	TRBJ2-1	NA	CASSFNRVNEQFF	TGCGCCAGCAGCTTCAACAGGGTAAATGAGCAGTTCTTC
NA	TRBV2	TRBJ1-5	NA	CASRVQGRGDNQPQHF	TGTGCCAGCAGAGTACAGGGCCGGGGCGACAATCAGCCCCAGCATTTT
TRBD2	TRBV4-2	TRBJ2-1	few	CASSRASGSGNEQFF	TGTGCCAGCAGCCGGGCTAGCGGGAGTGGGAATGAGCAGTTCTTC
NA	TRBV28	TRBJ1-1	many	CASSFKVNTEAFF	TGTGCCAGCAGTTTCAAGGTGAACACTGAAGCTTTCTTT
NA	TRBV20-1	TRBJ2-1	NA	CSATPGTNEQFF	TGCAGTGCCACCCCCGGGACGAATGAGCAGTTCTTC
NA	TRBV25-1	TRBJ2-2	NA	CASSEPGTLNTGELFF	TGTGCCAGCAGTGAACCCGGGACACTGAACACCGGGGAGCTGTTTTTT
NA	TRBV7-9	TRBJ2-1	NA	CATQSTEQFF	TGTGCAACCCAGAGCACTGAGCAGTTCTTC
NA	TRBV20-1	TRBJ2-5	few	CSARERTYQETQYF	TGCAGTGCTAGAGAGCGGACTTACCAAGAGACCCAGTACTTC
NA	TRBV11-2	TRBJ2-2	many	CASSSEGNTGELFF	TGTGCCAGCAGCTCGGAGGGAAACACCGGGGAGCTGTTTTTT
NA	TRBV3-1	TRBJ1-1	NA	CASSQRWQGSGRAFF	TGTGCCAGCAGCCAAAGGTGGCAGGGTAGTGGGAGGGCTTTCTTT
NA	TRBV27	TRBJ2-7	few	CASSLGEGFYEQYF	TGTGCCAGCAGTTTAGGAGAGGGGTTCTACGAGCAGTACTTC
TRBD1	TRBV10-3	TRBJ1-4	few	CAISEFDRANEKLFF	TGTGCCATCAGTGAGTTCGACAGGGCAAATGAAAAACTGTTTTTT
NA	TRBV11-2	TRBJ2-7	few	CASSRDSYPSFPTYEQYF	TGTGCCAGCAGCCGGGACTCCTATCCCTCTTTTCCAACCTACGAGCAGTACTTC
TRBD2	TRBV19	TRBJ2-5	NA	CASNGKRTSGGRETQYF	TGTGCCAGCAACGGCAAAAGGACTAGCGGGGGGAGAGAGACCCAGTACTTC
NA	TRBV11-2	TRBJ2-3	few	CASSFVGSGTDTQYF	TGTGCCAGCAGCTTTGTCGGGAGCGGCACAGATACGCAGTATTTT
NA	TRBV6-1	TRBJ2-1	NA	CASSEETRLRLYNEQFF	TGTGCCAGCAGTGAAGAGACCCGCCTGAGACTGTACAATGAGCAGTTCTTC
TRBD2	TRBV12-3/TRBV12-4	TRBJ2-2	many	CASTQGVAGGTGELFF	TGTGCCAGCACTCAGGGAGTAGCGGGAGGTACCGGGGAGCTGTTTTTT